This TCR beta chain emerged from a study of blood T cell repertoires in COVID-19. About the research overall: T cells, B-cell-depleted T cells, or PBMCs provided the cDNA or gDNA that served as material.

The data were produced by immunoSEQ multiplex PCR, yet TCRdb's version contains in-frame clones alone and is incomplete. Among roughly 430,000 clones listed, over 75% were seen once. The CDR3 has 13 residues. V was trimmed by 2 bases and J by 4 bases, leaving 8 bases between them. The germline V gene has CDR1 MNHNS and CDR2 SASEGT. Participant-reported clinical history was the basis for cohort assignment. This clone was detected once. The TCR comes from a woman between 18 and 30 years old who had been exposed to COVID-19. The sample taken for sequencing was PBMCs or T cells enriched from blood (not recorded which). The chain uses TRBV6-1 and TRBJ1-2, with D tentatively TRBD1 (6 bases). Here the CDR3 DNA reads TGTGCCAGCAGTGAACCGGACAGCTATGGCTACACCTTC. Residues: CASSEPDSYGYTF.